This TCR beta chain was retrieved from a study of technical replicates of blood from several donors. Sequencing used immunoSEQ multiplex PCR; TCRdb keeps in-frame clones, though not all of them. This sample carries about 82,000 clones, over 75% of them seen once, and the ten largest clones take 0.3% to 0.45%. This CDR3 spans 15 amino acids. Germline CDR1 and CDR2: MGHRA and YSYEKL. V was clipped by 1 base and J by 11 bases; unmatched bases: 6. This chain links TRBV4-1 with TRBJ2-2, with TRBD2 matching over 11 bases. The TCR sequence derives from a human donor in good health. The material sequenced was T cells isolated from PBMCs. CDR3 amino acids: CASSQGTSGRGELFF. CDR3 sequence (DNA): TGCGCCAGCAGCCAAGGAACTAGCGGGAGAGGCGAGCTGTTTTTT.